The 20 T cell receptor beta chains reported below all come from one sample, sequenced in a study of control samples from healthy donors and cancer patients. TCRdb's table, derived via immunoSEQ multiplex PCR, lists solely in-frame clones and lacks some. This table holds about 94,000 clones, about nine tenths found once. Sequencing used blood. The receptors stem from a woman aged 18-35 years in good health.

The chain is built from TRBV6-1 and TRBJ2-7; D is unclear. The CDR3 sequence is 12 residues long. The germline V and J ends were trimmed by 1 base and 2 bases, with 3 bases remaining between them. CDR1 and CDR2 from the germline V gene are MNHNS and SASEGT. The CDR3, as DNA: TGTGCCAGCAGTGAAGGGACCTACGAGCAGTACTTC. Protein: CASSEGTYEQYF.

The table lists this clone with a count of one. Here the CDR3 reads CSASGSYEQYF. CDR3 DNA: TGCAGTGCTAGTGGATCCTACGAGCAGTACTTC. The gene calls are TRBV20-1 and TRBJ2-7; the D is unclear. The CDR3 spans 11 residues. Germline values: CDR1 DFQATT, CDR2 SNEGSKA (reference sequence). V lost 3 bases and J lost 1, with 4 bases in between.

V and J are TRBV5-1 and TRBJ1-2; tentative D call: TRBD1 (6 bases). The CDR3 has 15 residues. Trimming took 1 base from V and 6 from J, leaving 16 bases between them. Germline V gene lookup returns CDR1 SGHRS and CDR2 YFSETQ. The CDR3 spells CASSLRAGDGNGYTF. The CDR3 region has the DNA TGCGCCAGCAGCTTGAGGGCAGGGGACGGGAATGGCTACACCTTC.

The chain carries TRBV15 and TRBJ1-4, with D perhaps TRBD1 (5 bases). V was pared by 4 bases and J by 4 bases, with 16 bases between. There are 16 residues in the CDR3. CDR1 and CDR2 from the germline V gene are LNHNV and YYDKDF (reference sequence). CDR3 protein: CATSTSRGWDNEKLFF. The CDR3 region has the DNA TGTGCCACCAGCACCTCGAGGGGCTGGGATAATGAAAAACTGTTTTTT.

The V gene is TRBV11-3, the J gene TRBJ1-3, with D unresolved. The CDR3 spans 12 residues. With 5 bases removed from V and 2 bases from J, the gap between germline ends came to 4 bases. Germline loops: CDR1 SGHNT, CDR2 YENEEA. CDR3 residues: CASSPPGNTIYF. DNA of the CDR3: TGTGCCAGCAGCCCCCCTGGAAACACCATATATTTT.

The gene calls are TRBV5-4 and TRBJ1-1; the D gene is possibly TRBD1 (5 bases). The V end lost 0 bases, the J end lost 3 bases, and 9 bases lay between the germline ends. Germline loops: CDR1 SGHNT, CDR2 YYREEE (reference sequence). The CDR3 spans 14 residues. The CDR3, as DNA: TGTGCCAGCAGCTTGGGTGGCAGGGACACTGAAGCTTTCTTT. Encoded protein: CASSLGGRDTEAFF.

The V gene is TRBV7-9, the J gene TRBJ2-1; D may correspond to TRBD1 or TRBD2 (5 bases each). CDR3 length: 15 amino acids. Between the trimmed V and J ends, which lost 2 bases and 6 bases, there was a span of 14 bases. Looked up from germline, CDR1 is SEHNR and CDR2 is FQNEAQ (reference sequence). The CDR3 loop reads CASSLWDGPRNEQFF. DNA of the CDR3: TGTGCCAGCAGCTTATGGGACGGACCGCGCAATGAGCAGTTCTTC.

The rearrangement joins TRBV6-5 to TRBJ2-5; D might be TRBD1 or TRBD2, each matching 5 bases. Germline V gene lookup returns CDR1 MNHEY and CDR2 SVGAGI. The CDR3 is 15 amino acids. V lost 1 base to trimming and J lost 5 bases, with 14 bases between them. The CDR3 region is CASSYYLGEMETQYF. CDR3 nucleotides: TGTGCCAGCAGTTACTATTTGGGGGAGATGGAGACCCAGTACTTC.

The chain links TRBV11-3 to TRBJ1-1; tentatively, D is TRBD1 (5 bases). V lost 5 bases to trimming and J lost 1 base, with 8 bases between them. CDR3 size: 13 residues. The V gene's germline CDR1 is SGHNT and CDR2 YENEEA. The CDR3 DNA follows: TGTGCCAGCAGCCTTGACAGGAACACTGAAGCTTTCTTT. Residues: CASSLDRNTEAFF.

V is TRBV4-1 and J is TRBJ2-7, with TRBD2 matching over 8 bases. The CDR3 spans 15 residues. V trimming: 4 bases; J trimming: 5 bases; junction bases outside the gene matches: 10. CDR1 is MGHRA, CDR2 YSYEKL, per germline. CDR3: CASSRNSGEFHEQYF. The CDR3 DNA sequence: TGCGCCAGCAGCCGGAATAGCGGGGAATTCCACGAGCAGTACTTC.

The sample holds one count of this clone. The chain carries TRBV11-2 and TRBJ2-5; D unresolved. With 5 bases removed from V and 5 bases from J, the gap between germline ends came to 15 bases. The CDR3 consists of 14 residues. Germline CDR1 SGHAT, CDR2 FQNNGV. The CDR3 sequence: CASSRQRARETQYF. CDR3 in DNA: TGTGCCAGCAGCCGACAAAGGGCCCGGGAGACCCAGTACTTC. Variable domain in full (rest from reference TRBV11-2 and TRBJ2-5): EAGVAQSPRYKIIEKRQSVAFWCNPISGHATLYWYQQILGQGPKLLIQFQNNGVVDDSQLPKDRFSAERLKGVDSTLKIQPAKLEDSAVYLCASSRQRARETQYFGPGTRLLVL.

The sample holds one count of this clone. V and J are TRBV7-3 and TRBJ1-2; TRBD1 agrees at 8 bases. Germline assignment: CDR1 SGHTA and CDR2 FQGTGA. The CDR3 runs 16 residues. Trimming at V came to 2 bases and at J to 3 bases, leaving 8 bases not matched to a gene. CDR3 protein: CASSLGPGGVDYGYTF. Here the CDR3 DNA reads TGTGCCAGCAGCTTAGGGCCAGGGGGCGTCGACTATGGCTACACCTTC. The variable domain in full, with the rest retrieved from reference TRBV7-3 and TRBJ1-2, is GAGVSQTPSNKVTEKGKYVELRCDPISGHTALYWYRQSLGQGPEFLIYFQGTGAADDSGLPNDRFFAVRPEGSVSTLKIQRTERGDSAVYLCASSLGPGGVDYGYTFGSGTRLTVV.

V and J are TRBV10-3 and TRBJ1-1; possible D gene TRBD1, 6 bases. The CDR3 runs to 14 residues. From germline, CDR1 is ENHRY and CDR2 SYGVKD. V lost 5 bases to trimming and J lost 4 bases, with 14 bases between them. CDR3 loop: CAISSDRFSTEAFF. The DNA for the CDR3 is TGTGCCATCAGTTCCGACAGGTTTAGCACTGAAGCTTTCTTT.

The rearrangement links TRBV5-6 to TRBJ2-3; 13 nucleotides match TRBD2. Germline assignment: CDR1 SGHDT and CDR2 YYEEEE. With 4 bases clipped from V and 6 bases from J, the junction kept 5 bases outside the gene matches. CDR3 length equals 15 residues. The CDR3 protein is CASSQLAGGRDTQYF. In nucleotides, the CDR3 is TGTGCCAGCAGCCAACTAGCGGGGGGGCGGGATACGCAGTATTTT.

The V gene is TRBV7-2, the J gene TRBJ1-2; D call uncertain. V lost 8 bases, J lost 4 bases, and 11 bases lay in between. This CDR3 region has 12 residues. Germline V gene sequence: CDR1 SGHTA, CDR2 FQGNSA. CDR3 DNA sequence: TGTGCCAGCTCCGTGGGCGGCTATGGCTACACCTTC. This codes for CASSVGGYGYTF.

This chain joins TRBV18 and TRBJ2-7; 12 bases are a match to TRBD1. This CDR3 contains 15 residues. The trim removed 6 bases at V and 2 bases at J, leaving 5 bases unmatched. Germline assignment: CDR1 KGHSH and CDR2 LQKENI. The CDR3 loop is CASSPGTGGPYEQYF. The CDR3 DNA reads TGTGCCAGCTCTCCTGGGACAGGGGGCCCCTACGAGCAGTACTTC.

This CDR3 reads CSVTRTGLEGYTF. For the CDR3, the DNA is TGCAGCGTCACCAGGACAGGGCTAGAGGGCTACACCTTC. This chain joins TRBV29-1 and TRBJ1-2; 8 bases are shared with TRBD1. From germline, CDR1 is SQVTM and CDR2 ANQGSEA. V dropped 6 bases and J dropped 8; count of bases not matched to a gene: 11. CDR3 size: 13 residues.

With respect to this clone: In the same sample, other DNA sequences code for this CDR3. The J gene is TRBJ1-5, the V gene TRBV2; a possible D gene is TRBD1 (5 bases). V was clipped by 4 bases and J by 2 bases, with 9 bases between them. The CDR3 is 14 residues long. Germline V gene sequence: CDR1 SNHLY, CDR2 FYNNEI. For the CDR3, the DNA is TGTGCCAGCAGTGGGGGGAATCGCAATCAGCCCCAGCATTTT. It yields the protein CASSGGNRNQPQHF.

This clone was detected only once. The chain has TRBV9 and TRBJ2-5, with 8 bases identical to TRBD2. With 4 bases clipped from V and 4 bases from J, the junction kept 18 bases outside the gene matches. The germline V gene has CDR1 SGDLS and CDR2 YYNGEE. The CDR3 totals 18 residues. CDR3 bases: TGTGCCAGCAGCCCGCAGGGAGCGGGGGCGAGCGGGTTAGAGACCCAGTACTTC. This encodes CASSPQGAGASGLETQYF.

This clone was observed once. The chain links TRBV2 to TRBJ2-6, with TRBD1 as a possible D gene (6 bases). Germline lookup yields CDR1 SNHLY and CDR2 FYNNEI. V lost 7 bases and J lost 2, with 12 bases in between. The CDR3 totals 15 residues. The DNA for the CDR3 is TGTGCCAGCACGATGGGGGCGGCTGGGGCCAACGTCCTGACTTTC. Translated, it gives CASTMGAAGANVLTF.